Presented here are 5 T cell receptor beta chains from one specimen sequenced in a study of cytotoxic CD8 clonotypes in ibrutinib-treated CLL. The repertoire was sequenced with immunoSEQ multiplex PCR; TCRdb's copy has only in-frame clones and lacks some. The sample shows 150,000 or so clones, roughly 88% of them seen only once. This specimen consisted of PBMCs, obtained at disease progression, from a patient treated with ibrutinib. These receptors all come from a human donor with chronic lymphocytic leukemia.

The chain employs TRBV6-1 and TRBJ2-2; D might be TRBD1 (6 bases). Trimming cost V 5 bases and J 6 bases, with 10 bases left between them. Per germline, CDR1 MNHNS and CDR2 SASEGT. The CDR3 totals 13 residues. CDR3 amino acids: CASSTGFAGELFF. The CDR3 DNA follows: TGTGCCAGCAGTACAGGGTTTGCCGGGGAGCTGTTTTTT.

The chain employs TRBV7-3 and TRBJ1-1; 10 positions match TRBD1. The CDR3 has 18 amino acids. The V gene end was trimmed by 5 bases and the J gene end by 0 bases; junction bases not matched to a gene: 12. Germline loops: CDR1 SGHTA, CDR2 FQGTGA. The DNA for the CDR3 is TGTGCCAGCAGCCCGAGGGGGACAGGGGCCAACATGAACACTGAAGCTTTCTTT. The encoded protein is CASSPRGTGANMNTEAFF.

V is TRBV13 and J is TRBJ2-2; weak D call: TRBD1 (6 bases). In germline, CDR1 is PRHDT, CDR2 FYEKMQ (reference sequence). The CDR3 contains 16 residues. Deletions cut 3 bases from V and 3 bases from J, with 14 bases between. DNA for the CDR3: TGTGCCAGCAGCTTCCGAGACAGGTTTTACACCGGGGAGCTGTTTTTT. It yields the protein CASSFRDRFYTGELFF.

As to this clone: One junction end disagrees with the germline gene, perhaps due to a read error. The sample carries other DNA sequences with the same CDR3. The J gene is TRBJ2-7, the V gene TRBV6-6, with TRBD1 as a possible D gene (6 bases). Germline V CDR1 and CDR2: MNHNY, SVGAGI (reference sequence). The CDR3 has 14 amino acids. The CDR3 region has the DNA TGTGCTAGCAGTTACTCACGACAGGCCTGGGAGCAGTACTTC. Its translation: CASSYSRQAWEQYF.

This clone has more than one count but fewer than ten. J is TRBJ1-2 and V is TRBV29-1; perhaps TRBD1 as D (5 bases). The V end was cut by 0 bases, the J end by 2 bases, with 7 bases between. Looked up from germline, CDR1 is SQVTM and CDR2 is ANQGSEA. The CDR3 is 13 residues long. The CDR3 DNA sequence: TGCAGCGTTGAAGACAGGGAGAACTATGGCTACACCTTC. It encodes CSVEDRENYGYTF.